This TCR beta chain was captured in a study of shared clonotypes between healthy human individuals. V lost 3 bases, J lost 11 bases, and 7 bases stayed unmatched. Looked up from germline, CDR1 is ENHRY and CDR2 is SYGVKD. The CDR3 runs to 13 residues. The authors split each subset's genomic DNA evenly across several immunoSEQ plates. Profiling relied on immunoSEQ multiplex PCR, and the TCRdb table lists in-frame clones only, not all of them. Here the sample spans approximately 530,000 clones, 90% to 96% being singletons. J is TRBJ1-1 and V is TRBV10-3; 9 bases match TRBD1. This sequence was found in a woman aged 30 to 39 in good health. The specimen was naive CD4+ T cells sorted from blood. Specified subset: CD45RA+ positively selected. CDR3 DNA sequence: TGTGCCATCAGTGACGGACAGGGGAGTAGGGCTTTCTTT. Translation: CAISDGQGSRAFF.